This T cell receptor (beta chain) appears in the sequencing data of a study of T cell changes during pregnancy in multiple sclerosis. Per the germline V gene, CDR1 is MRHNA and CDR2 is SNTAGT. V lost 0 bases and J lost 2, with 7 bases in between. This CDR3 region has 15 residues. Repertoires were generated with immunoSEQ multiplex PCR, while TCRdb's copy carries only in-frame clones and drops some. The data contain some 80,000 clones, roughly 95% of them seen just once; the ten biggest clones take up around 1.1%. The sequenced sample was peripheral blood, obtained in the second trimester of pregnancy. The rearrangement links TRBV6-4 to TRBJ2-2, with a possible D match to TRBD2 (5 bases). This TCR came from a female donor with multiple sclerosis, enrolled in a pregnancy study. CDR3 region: CASSDSSSNTGELFF. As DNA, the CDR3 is TGTGCCAGCAGTGACTCGTCTAGCAACACCGGGGAGCTGTTTTTT.